The 9 T cell receptor beta chains below come from one sample, sequenced in a study of T cell changes during pregnancy in multiple sclerosis. Here immunoSEQ multiplex PCR was the method, and the copy in TCRdb shows in-frame clones only, minus some. This table has about 36,000 clones, approximately 91% appearing once. This material consisted of CD8+ T cells from peripheral blood mononuclear cells, taken in the third trimester of pregnancy. The receptors derive from a female donor with multiple sclerosis, enrolled in a pregnancy study.

The V and J genes are TRBV29-1 and TRBJ2-2; possible D gene TRBD1, 6 bases. Trimming shortened V by 0 bases and J by 4 bases, and 12 bases separated the two germline ends. The CDR3 totals 15 residues. CDR1 SQVTM and CDR2 ANQGSEA come from the germline V gene. The CDR3 sequence: CSVEDGGRGTGELFF. The DNA of the CDR3 is TGCAGCGTTGAAGATGGGGGCAGGGGCACCGGGGAGCTGTTTTTT.

The chain carries TRBV11-1 and TRBJ2-7; D not resolved. The germline CDR1 and CDR2 sequences are SGHAT and FQDESV (reference sequence). Trimming removed 2 bases at V and 0 bases at J, with 17 bases between. The CDR3 loop spans 17 amino acids. CDR3: CASSLPSLAEFSYEQYF. CDR3 bases: TGTGCCAGCAGCTTACCCTCCCTGGCGGAATTCTCCTACGAGCAGTACTTC.

The chain links TRBV29-1 to TRBJ2-5; perhaps TRBD1 as D (6 bases). This CDR3 spans 13 amino acids. The germline V gene has CDR1 SQVTM and CDR2 ANQGSEA. V was trimmed by 2 bases and J by 5 bases, leaving 12 bases between them. The CDR3 loop reads CSVEQGIEETQYF. In nucleotides, the CDR3 is TGCAGCGTTGAACAGGGGATCGAGGAGACCCAGTACTTC.

In this sample, this clone turned up once. The chain employs TRBV5-4 and TRBJ2-5, with 7 nucleotides matching TRBD1. V was clipped by 2 bases and J by 5 bases; unmatched bases: 3. The CDR3 loop spans 13 amino acids. Germline values: CDR1 SGHNT, CDR2 YYREEE (reference sequence). CDR3 amino acids: CASSLGGQETQYF. CDR3 nucleotide sequence: TGTGCCAGCAGCTTAGGGGGCCAGGAGACCCAGTACTTC.

V gene TRBV11-2 combines with J gene TRBJ1-2; no clear D gene. There are 13 residues in the CDR3. Germline V gives CDR1 SGHAT, CDR2 FQNNGV. Between the trimmed V and J ends, which lost 1 base and 6 bases, there was a span of 9 bases. The CDR3 is CASSLAPGNGYTF. In nucleotides, the CDR3 is TGTGCCAGCAGCTTAGCTCCAGGCAATGGCTACACCTTC.

This clone was observed a single time. The genes are TRBV7-9 and TRBJ1-2; D is unresolved. Germline lookup yields CDR1 SEHNR and CDR2 FQNEAQ (reference sequence). This CDR3 is 12 amino acids long. V lost 0 bases and J lost 4, with 3 bases in between. CDR3 coding DNA: TGTGCCAGCAGCTTAGCCATCTATGGCTACACCTTC. This gives the protein CASSLAIYGYTF.

The chain carries TRBV19 and TRBJ2-1, with 8 bases that match TRBD2. The CDR3 has 17 amino acids. CDR1 and CDR2 from the germline V gene are LNHDA and SQIVND (reference sequence). The ends lost 5 bases at V and 2 bases at J; junction bases unmatched: 11. The CDR3 nucleotides are TGTGCCAGTAGTCCGGACCGTAGCGGGATTACCTACAATGAGCAGTTCTTC. Protein: CASSPDRSGITYNEQFF.

The chain is built from TRBV6-5 and TRBJ1-5; D is uncertain. The CDR3 is 14 amino acids. In germline, CDR1 is MNHEY, CDR2 SVGAGI. Trimming cost V 0 bases and J 7 bases, with 10 bases left between them. This CDR3 is CASSYSEGKQPQHF. The CDR3, as DNA: TGTGCCAGCAGTTACTCGGAGGGAAAACAGCCCCAGCATTTT.

The V call is TRBV30, the J call TRBJ1-1, with a tentative D call TRBD1 (5 bases). The CDR3 runs 13 residues. Germline V gene data show CDR1 as GTSNPN and CDR2 as SVGIG (reference sequence). Trimming took off 3 bases at V and 5 bases at J, with 13 bases between the two ends. The CDR3 region is CAWRRSGGTEAFF. In nucleotides, the CDR3 is TGTGCCTGGAGACGGAGCGGGGGGACTGAAGCTTTCTTT. The variable domain in full, completed from reference TRBV30 and TRBJ1-1, reads SQTIHQWPATLVQPVGSPLSLECTVEGTSNPNLYWYRQAAGRGLQLLFYSVGIGQISSEVPQNLSASRPQDRQFILSSKKLLLSDSGFYLCAWRRSGGTEAFFGQGTRLTVV.